This T cell receptor (beta chain) is from a study of blood T cell repertoires in COVID-19. Study as a whole: Acute and convalescent COVID-19 specimens originated in the United States, Italy and Spain. PBMCs, B-cell-depleted T cells, or T cells provided the cDNA or gDNA that made up the material.

In the original analysis: How many nucleated cells were present was estimated from reference gene primer amplification. Assay used: immunoSEQ multiplex PCR; TCRdb lists only in-frame clones, some missing. Clonal size and the V and J genes are those of that table, whereas D and trimming came from the DNA. The table has some 120,000 clones, around 76% seen once. CDR3 length: 14 amino acids. V lost 1 base, J lost 2 bases, and 9 bases lay in between. Germline V gene sequence: CDR1 SGHDT, CDR2 YYEEEE. The J gene is TRBJ1-2, the V gene TRBV5-6; D may be TRBD1 (6 bases). The sequence came from a man in his 60s with acute or convalescent COVID-19. Sequencing was performed on peripheral blood. CDR3 coding DNA: TGTGCCAGCAGCTTGCTTACAGGGAACTATGGCTACACCTTC. It codes for CASSLLTGNYGYTF.